This T cell receptor beta chain was identified during a study of blood T cells in healthy people across ages. Study results and caveats: The study lacked donor CMV status, which possibly confounded expanded clonotype changes.

The use of a sample-barcoded 5' primer and a J-beta primer mix characterized a second PCR of about 7 to 12 cycles. TCRdb processed the 5' RACE reads anew with MiXCR; each CDR3 protein has one entry. The sample consists of about 280,000 distinct CDR3 sequences, around 30% of them appearing once. J was trimmed by 4 bases and V by 8 bases; bases with no gene match: 6. The CDR3 consists of 14 residues. Germline CDR1 and CDR2: KGHSH and LQKENI. This clonotype was recorded many times. The antigen is not known. The V gene is TRBV18, the J gene TRBJ2-1; 9 nucleotides line up with TRBD1. This sequence was found in a woman in her 70s in good health. Material: blood. CDR3 region: CASSPGTGYNEQFF. Written as DNA, the CDR3 is TGTGCCAGCAGCCCCGGGACAGGGTACAATGAGCAGTTCTTC.